Each of the 19 T cell receptor beta chains below was sequenced from the same sample in a study of human T cells and chemical hapten exposure. TCRdb independently ran MiXCR on the RACE reads; one entry per CDR3 protein. The sample holds approximately 110,000 distinct CDR3 sequences, more than 9.5% seen once. Time point defined: patch test 1, 2 weeks after DPC sensitization. Treatment denoted: therapeutic diphenylcyclopropenone sensitization with weekly scalp DPC. The sample here was whole blood, taken in connection with sensitization to the hapten diphenylcyclopropenone (DPC). Receptors originate from a woman between 40 and 50 years old with alopecia areata. Some clones in this sample may be carry-over from other donors' samples.

This clonotype was counted at least ten times. The CDR3 is CSVVGASEAFF. The DNA for the CDR3 is TGCAGCGTTGTTGGGGCTTCTGAAGCTTTCTTT. The gene calls are TRBV29-1 and TRBJ1-1; a weak D match, TRBD1 (5 bases). Germline CDR1 reads SQVTM; CDR2 reads ANQGSEA. V was trimmed by 4 bases and J by 6 bases, leaving 9 bases between them. The CDR3 totals 11 residues.

In this sample, this clonotype turned up many times. The gene calls are TRBV5-1 and TRBJ2-1, with D possibly TRBD2 on 5 matching bases. This CDR3 has 17 residues. Germline CDR1 reads SGHRS; CDR2 reads YFSETQ. V was shortened by 2 bases and J by 5 bases, with 20 bases between the two germline ends. CDR3 loop: CASSFGLRPTLHNEQFF. DNA of the CDR3: TGCGCCAGCAGCTTCGGACTCCGACCCACTCTGCACAATGAGCAGTTCTTC.

Notes on this clonotype: Given the absence of the conserved phenylalanine or tryptophan at the CDR3 end, a read error is likely. The chain combines TRBV18 with TRBJ1-6, with D hard to call. The germline CDR1 and CDR2 sequences are KGHSH and LQKENI. The CDR3 runs 13 residues. The V gene lost 3 bases and the J gene lost 7 bases, with 7 bases spanning the gap. The CDR3 here is CASSPNGNSPLHL. The CDR3, as DNA: TGTGCCAGCTCACCCAACGGGAATTCACCCCTCCACCTT.

The sample holds a few counts of this clonotype. V usage is TRBV4-2 and J usage is TRBJ2-6; TRBD1 is a possible D gene (6 bases). V lost 0 bases to trimming and J lost 0 bases, with 15 bases between them. There are 19 residues in the CDR3. Germline V gives CDR1 LGHNA, CDR2 YNFKEQ. CDR3 sequence reads: CASSQERKDRISGANVLTF. The CDR3 DNA follows: TGTGCCAGCAGCCAAGAACGGAAGGACAGAATCTCTGGGGCCAACGTCCTGACTTTC.

The V call is TRBV14, the J call TRBJ2-6; D gene ambiguous. V lost 2 bases to trimming and J lost 0 bases, with 5 bases between them. Germline V gene lookup returns CDR1 SGHDN and CDR2 FVKESK. The CDR3 totals 15 residues. The CDR3, as DNA: TGTGCCAGCAGCCAAAGGCTCTCTGGGGCCAACGTCCTGACTTTC. The encoded protein is CASSQRLSGANVLTF. The whole variable domain, filled in from reference TRBV14 and TRBJ2-6, reads EAGVTQFPSHSVIEKGQTVTLRCDPISGHDNLYWYRRVMGKEIKFLLHFVKESKQDESGMPNNRFLAERTGGTYSTLKVQPAELEDSGVYFCASSQRLSGANVLTFGAGSRLTVL.

This chain joins TRBV29-1 and TRBJ2-1; perhaps TRBD2 as D (6 bases). CDR3 size: 13 residues. From germline, CDR1 is SQVTM and CDR2 ANQGSEA. Trimming stripped 3 bases from V and 0 bases from J, with 6 bases between. The CDR3 spells CSVDSGSYNEQFF. Written as DNA, the CDR3 is TGCAGCGTTGATAGCGGCTCCTACAATGAGCAGTTCTTC.

To note about this clonotype: A much bigger clone sits one base away, suggesting this may be a read error. The chain employs TRBV13 and TRBJ2-2; D possibly matches TRBD1 or TRBD2 (5 bases each). Trimming removed 8 bases from V and 5 bases from J, with 24 bases in between. Germline V gene sequence: CDR1 PRHDT, CDR2 FYEKMQ (reference sequence). The CDR3 runs 17 residues. The CDR3 coding sequence is TGTGCCAGCCGCCCCGGAGGAGGAAGGGGCGAGACCGGGGAGCTGTTTTTT. It translates to CASRPGGGRGETGELFF. The entire variable domain, with the rest obtained from reference TRBV13 and TRBJ2-2, is as follows: AAGVIQSPRHLIKEKRETATLKCYPIPRHDTVYWYQQGPGQDPQFLISFYEKMQSDKGSIPDRFSAQQFSDYHSELNMSSLELGDSALYFCASRPGGGRGETGELFFGEGSRLTVL.

This clonotype appeared a few times. The V and J genes are TRBV9 and TRBJ1-1; D unclear. CDR3 size: 16 residues. The V end lost 0 bases, the J end lost 0 bases, and 12 bases lay between the germline ends. The germline V gene encodes CDR1 SGDLS and CDR2 YYNGEE. CDR3 nucleotides: TGTGCCAGCAGCGTAGAAGCGGGATCGATGAACACTGAAGCTTTCTTT. The encoded protein is CASSVEAGSMNTEAFF. The full variable domain, in which reference TRBV9 and TRBJ1-1 provide the parts outside the CDR3, is DSGVTQTPKHLITATGQRVTLRCSPRSGDLSVYWYQQSLDQGLQFLIQYYNGEERAKGNILERFSAQQFPDLHSELNLSSLELGDSALYFCASSVEAGSMNTEAFFGQGTRLTVV.

This sequence joins TRBV30 and TRBJ1-1; maybe TRBD1 (5 bases). CDR1 and CDR2 (germline): GTSNPN, SVGIG (reference sequence). Trimming stripped 0 bases from V and 2 bases from J, with 10 bases between. There are 14 residues in the CDR3. DNA for the CDR3: TGTGCCTGGAGTGTGGGGCGGCTAAACACTGAAGCTTTCTTT. It yields the protein CAWSVGRLNTEAFF.

This clonotype was detected many times. This CDR3 reads CASSPTGLVEKLFF. The CDR3 region has the DNA TGTGCCAGCAGCCCAACAGGGCTGGTGGAAAAACTGTTTTTT. The chain has TRBV7-6 and TRBJ1-4, with D maybe TRBD1 (6 bases). CDR1 is SGHVS and CDR2 is FNYEAQ in the germline V gene. The CDR3 has 14 residues. Trimming took off 5 bases at V and 8 bases at J, with 15 bases between the two ends.

There are a few counts of this clonotype. V gene TRBV11-2 combines with J gene TRBJ2-5; 9 nucleotides align to TRBD1. The junction had 14 bases not matched to a gene; V was cut back by 5 bases and J by 4 bases. Per germline, CDR1 SGHAT and CDR2 FQNNGV. The CDR3 loop spans 17 amino acids. CDR3 loop: CASSQRDREGRGETQYF. CDR3 coding DNA: TGTGCCAGCAGCCAACGGGACAGGGAGGGGCGAGGAGAGACCCAGTACTTC.

This clonotype occurred many times. CDR3 sequence (DNA): TGTGCCAGCAGCCTAGTACCGGGACAGGGGACAGATACGCAGTATTTT. Its translation: CASSLVPGQGTDTQYF. The V gene is TRBV6-6, the J gene TRBJ2-3, with 10 positions matching TRBD1. Germline CDR1 and CDR2: MNHNY and SVGAGI (reference sequence). The CDR3 sequence is 16 residues long. The ends lost 6 bases at V and 3 bases at J; junction bases unmatched: 9.

This clonotype was picked up a small number of times. The rearrangement uses TRBV24-1 and TRBJ2-3; 11 bases fit TRBD2. The CDR3 consists of 16 residues. V lost 3 bases, J lost 4 bases, and 5 bases stayed unmatched. Germline V gene data show CDR1 as KGHDR and CDR2 as SFDVKD. The CDR3 protein is CATSDRSGGAPDTQYF. The CDR3, as DNA: TGTGCCACCAGTGATCGTAGCGGGGGGGCCCCAGATACGCAGTATTTT.

This clonotype was picked up a small number of times. The rearrangement uses TRBV12-3 or TRBV12-4 and TRBJ1-1; D is unresolved. V shed 7 bases and J shed 4 bases, with 13 bases lying between them. This CDR3 has 13 amino acids. CDR3 sequence reads: CASTRAEGTEAFF. CDR3 nucleotides: TGTGCCAGCACTAGGGCGGAAGGCACTGAAGCTTTCTTT.

Only a few counts were recorded for this clonotype. The rearrangement joins TRBV20-1 to TRBJ2-2; D unresolved. V was cut by 1 base and J by 6 bases, with 3 bases left in between. Germline V gene sequence: CDR1 DFQATT, CDR2 SNEGSKA (reference sequence). The CDR3 length is 11 residues. CDR3 bases: TGCAGTGCTAGAGGGCCCGGGGAGCTGTTTTTT. Translating it yields CSARGPGELFF.

The chain is built from TRBV20-1 and TRBJ2-2; possibly TRBD1 for D (6 bases). The CDR3 sequence is 13 residues long. V was cut by 3 bases and J by 6 bases, with 11 bases left in between. Germline CDR1 is DFQATT and CDR2 is SNEGSKA (reference sequence). The DNA of the CDR3 is TGCAGTGCTAGTGGGCCAGGGGCCGGGGAGCTGTTTTTT. Residues: CSASGPGAGELFF.

This clonotype showed up many times. V is TRBV4-3 and J is TRBJ2-7, with 8 bases matching TRBD2. Trimming took 4 bases from V and 7 from J; bases not matched to a gene: 6. This CDR3 comprises 13 residues. Germline values: CDR1 LGHNA, CDR2 YSLEER. DNA of the CDR3: TGCGCCAGCAGCCTTGGACTAGCAGGGGAGCAGTACTTC. It codes for CASSLGLAGEQYF.

This clonotype was picked up many times. The DNA of the CDR3 is TGTGCCATCCGAACAGGAGAGAATCAGCCCCAGCATTTT. This gives the protein CAIRTGENQPQHF. The chain carries TRBV10-3 and TRBJ1-5; maybe TRBD1 (5 bases). V gave up 8 bases and J gave up 4 bases, with 12 bases separating them. The CDR3 sequence is 13 residues long. Germline V gives CDR1 ENHRY, CDR2 SYGVKD.

This clonotype was observed at least ten times. V usage is TRBV9 and J usage is TRBJ2-5; 8 nucleotides align to TRBD1. The CDR3 is made up of 15 amino acids. The ends lost 4 bases at V and 5 bases at J; junction bases unmatched: 10. Germline CDR1 SGDLS, CDR2 YYNGEE. The CDR3 nucleotides read TGTGCCAGCAGCCGGGGACAGGCCTCTGGGGAGACCCAGTACTTC. Translation gives CASSRGQASGETQYF.